This entry lists 27 T cell receptor beta chains sequenced from one sample in a study of T cells in Graves' hyperthyroidism and ophthalmopathy. RNA transcripts provided the source from which TCR beta CDR3 regions were amplified. The TCR CDR3 was amplified in a first-round RT-PCR using the HTBI primer set. Each CDR3 protein gets one entry after TCRdb re-called the multiplex PCR reads with MiXCR. The sample contains fewer than 600,000 distinct CDR3 sequences, around 15% of which appear only once. Material: blood. The receptors stem from a woman aged 18-29 years with Graves' hyperthyroidism.

At least ten counts were recorded for this clonotype. The genes are TRBV18 and TRBJ2-1; D is possibly TRBD2 (5 bases). The CDR3 loop spans 16 amino acids. CDR1 and CDR2 from the germline V gene are KGHSH and LQKENI. With 6 bases removed from V and 0 bases from J, the gap between germline ends came to 15 bases. CDR3 sequence reads: CASSLTAESSYNEQFF. The CDR3 coding sequence is TGTGCCAGCTCCCTAACAGCGGAAAGCTCCTACAATGAGCAGTTCTTC.

This clonotype has a handful of counts. The chain joins TRBV12-5 to TRBJ2-5; 7 positions match TRBD1. Trimming took 4 bases from V and 7 from J; bases not matched to a gene: 12. CDR1 is LGHNT and CDR2 is FRNRAP in the germline V gene. CDR3 length equals 15 residues. CDR3 sequence reads: CASGSHQGEFGTQYF. The CDR3 bases are TGTGCTAGTGGTTCCCACCAGGGGGAGTTCGGGACCCAGTACTTC.

This clonotype has just a few counts. CDR3 sequence reads: CASTLSGYNEQFF. CDR3 sequence (DNA): TGTGCCAGCACTCTTAGTGGCTACAATGAGCAGTTCTTC. This chain uses TRBV6-2 or TRBV6-3 with TRBJ2-1; D is unclear. Germline V gene sequence: CDR1 MNHEY, CDR2 SVGEGT. The CDR3 length is 13 residues. V was shortened by 7 bases and J by 3 bases, with 10 bases between the two germline ends.

This clonotype was observed at least ten times. The V call is TRBV10-3, the J call TRBJ2-1; the match to TRBD1 covers 9 bases. The CDR3 spans 13 residues. Trimming cost V 9 bases and J 5 bases; bases outside gene matches: 5. CDR1 ENHRY and CDR2 SYGVKD come from the germline V gene. This CDR3 reads CAMGQGVDNEQFF. For the CDR3, the DNA is TGTGCCATGGGACAGGGAGTGGACAATGAGCAGTTCTTC.

This clonotype has more than one count but fewer than ten. The chain couples TRBV6-9 to TRBJ2-6, with TRBD2 identical over 8 bases. Looked up from germline, CDR1 is MNHGY and CDR2 is SVAAGI. This CDR3 contains 16 residues. J lost 2 bases, V lost 8 bases, and 8 bases had no gene match. CDR3: CASVGSGSAGANVLTF. The CDR3 region has the DNA TGTGCCAGCGTAGGGAGCGGGAGTGCTGGGGCCAACGTCCTGACTTTC.

The sample holds many counts of this clonotype. J is TRBJ1-5 and V is TRBV3-1; no definite D call. This CDR3 is 15 amino acids long. CDR1 LGHDT and CDR2 YNNKEL come from the germline V gene (reference sequence). With 5 bases removed from V and 5 bases from J, the gap between germline ends came to 16 bases. In DNA, the CDR3 is TGTGCCAGCAGCGTCAGTGGGAACGAAGATCAGCCCCAGCATTTT. Its translation: CASSVSGNEDQPQHF.

This clonotype was observed a handful of times. The CDR3 sequence: CASSPGPRGLNSPLHF. CDR3 coding DNA: TGTGCCAGCAGCCCAGGTCCCCGGGGGTTGAATTCACCCCTCCACTTT. The chain recombines TRBV6-1 with TRBJ1-6, with D possibly matching TRBD1 (5 bases). The CDR3 is 16 residues long. Germline-derived CDR1 and CDR2 are MNHNS and SASEGT. V was cut by 6 bases and J by 7 bases, with 19 bases left in between.

CDR3 sequence (DNA): TGTGCCAGCAGCTTAGATAACAGCGGGAGGGCCACTGAGCAGTTCTTC. It is translated as CASSLDNSGRATEQFF. This chain joins TRBV11-3 and TRBJ2-1, with 10 bases lining up with TRBD2. Germline-derived CDR1 and CDR2 are SGHNT and YENEEA. The CDR3 spans 16 residues. V trimming: 0 bases; J trimming: 9 bases; junction bases outside the gene matches: 8.

There are a few counts of this clonotype. CDR3 DNA sequence: TGTGCCAGCAGTCAGACTAGCGGGAGCTTTTGGGGGCAGTTCTTC. Translated: CASSQTSGSFWGQFF. V and J are TRBV12-3 or TRBV12-4 and TRBJ2-1; 12 nucleotides match TRBD2. The length of the CDR3 is 15 residues. The ends lost 5 bases at V and 12 bases at J; junction bases unmatched: 11.

This clonotype was seen at least ten times. The CDR3 DNA is TGTGCCAGCAGCCCCTCGATGGGCCCTGAGGGGAACTCCTACAATGAGCAGTTCTTC. Protein: CASSPSMGPEGNSYNEQFF. This sequence joins TRBV7-9 and TRBJ2-1, with D perhaps given as TRBD1 or TRBD2 (5 bases each). Germline V CDR1 and CDR2: SEHNR, FQNEAQ (reference sequence). The CDR3 consists of 19 residues. The ends were cut back, 5 bases at V and 0 bases at J, with 23 bases in the middle.

The genes are TRBV9 and TRBJ1-4; 8 bases map to TRBD1. Germline loops: CDR1 SGDLS, CDR2 YYNGEE. The CDR3 totals 15 residues. V lost 0 bases and J lost 10; bases outside the gene matches: 8. The CDR3 DNA reads TGTGCCAGCAGCGTAGAAGGACAGGGCCATGGAAAACTGTTTTTT. Protein: CASSVEGQGHGKLFF.

The rearrangement uses TRBV5-4 and TRBJ2-2; weak D call: TRBD2 (5 bases). The CDR3 runs 14 residues. The ends were cut back, 4 bases at V and 2 bases at J, with 9 bases in the middle. Per the germline V gene, CDR1 is SGHNT and CDR2 is YYREEE (reference sequence). The CDR3 DNA sequence: TGTGCCAGCAGCCCCCTAGCTAACACCGGGGAGCTGTTTTTT. Its translation is CASSPLANTGELFF.

The CDR3 here is CASSQERGLNTEAFF. The CDR3, as DNA: TGCGCCAGCAGCCAAGAAAGGGGGCTAAACACTGAAGCTTTCTTT. This sequence joins TRBV4-1 and TRBJ1-1; 7 bases match TRBD1. Germline CDR1 and CDR2: MGHRA and YSYEKL. CDR3 length equals 15 residues. The ends lost 0 bases at V and 2 bases at J; junction bases unmatched: 3.

This clonotype was detected ten times or more. The J gene is TRBJ2-5, the V gene TRBV24-1; D might be TRBD1 (5 bases). This CDR3 has 13 amino acids. The V gene lost 3 bases and the J gene lost 3 bases, with 7 bases spanning the gap. The germline gives CDR1 KGHDR, CDR2 SFDVKD. As DNA, the CDR3 is TGTGCCACCAGTGATGGGGCTAAAGAGACCCAGTACTTC. Protein product: CATSDGAKETQYF.

This clonotype was detected only a few times. This chain connects TRBV5-1 to TRBJ1-4; 11 bases fit TRBD1. The CDR3 is made up of 15 amino acids. Germline V gives CDR1 SGHRS, CDR2 YFSETQ. V gave up 3 bases and J gave up 8 bases; unmatched junction bases: 6. This CDR3 is CASSYGQGAREKLFF. In nucleotides, the CDR3 is TGCGCCAGCAGCTACGGACAGGGGGCGCGGGAAAAACTGTTTTTT.

This sequence joins TRBV25-1 and TRBJ2-5; unclear D gene. The CDR3 loop spans 14 amino acids. CDR1 and CDR2 from the germline V gene are MGHDK and SYGVNS. The germline V and J ends were trimmed by 2 bases and 4 bases, with 11 bases remaining between them. The CDR3 reads CASSEAGSGETQYF. CDR3 nucleotide sequence: TGTGCCAGCAGTGAAGCAGGTAGTGGAGAGACCCAGTACTTC.

This clonotype showed up many times. V usage is TRBV20-1 and J usage is TRBJ2-2; D gene unclear. V lost 2 bases, J lost 4 bases, and 14 bases lay in between. The CDR3 loop spans 15 amino acids. CDR1 is DFQATT and CDR2 is SNEGSKA in the germline V gene (reference sequence). CDR3 sequence reads: CSARPEESSTGELFF. Here the CDR3 DNA reads TGCAGTGCTAGACCTGAAGAATCGAGCACCGGGGAGCTGTTTTTT.

This clonotype was detected ten times or more. This chain connects TRBV24-1 to TRBJ2-3; 14 nucleotides agree with TRBD2. The V gene end was trimmed by 6 bases and the J gene end by 4 bases; junction bases not matched to a gene: 14. The CDR3 is 19 residues long. Germline V CDR1 and CDR2: KGHDR, SFDVKD. DNA for the CDR3: TGTGCCACCAGTAACGAGGGCAGGACTAGCGGGAGGAGAGCAGATACGCAGTATTTT. Translated: CATSNEGRTSGRRADTQYF.

This clonotype was detected many times. This chain uses TRBV2 with TRBJ2-2; D gene uncertain. The V and J ends lost 7 bases and 7 bases respectively, with 10 bases between them. The CDR3 covers 12 residues. From germline, CDR1 is SNHLY and CDR2 FYNNEI. This chain's CDR3 is CASTPHGGELFF. The CDR3 DNA reads as TGTGCCAGCACCCCTCATGGCGGGGAGCTGTTTTTT.

This clonotype occurred many times. The chain combines TRBV6-1 with TRBJ2-1; unclear D gene. Per germline, CDR1 MNHNS and CDR2 SASEGT. The V end lost 2 bases, the J end lost 8 bases, and 4 bases lay between the germline ends. The CDR3 has 11 residues. CDR3 region: CASSEPYEQFF. The CDR3 region has the DNA TGTGCCAGCAGTGAACCGTATGAGCAGTTCTTC.

V is TRBV29-1 and J is TRBJ1-1, with 7 nucleotides matching TRBD1. The CDR3 runs 13 residues. Germline-derived CDR1 and CDR2 are SQVTM and ANQGSEA. V was pared by 4 bases and J by 11 bases, with 13 bases of the junction left unmatched. DNA for the CDR3: TGCAGCGTTGGTGCGGGACAGTATCTCCGGGCTTTCTTT. It specifies CSVGAGQYLRAFF.

This clonotype was seen at least ten times. The chain is built from TRBV27 and TRBJ1-5; D is unclear. Per germline, CDR1 MNHEY and CDR2 SMNVEV (reference sequence). V was clipped by 0 bases and J by 6 bases, with 12 bases between them. CDR3 length equals 15 residues. The CDR3 coding sequence is TGTGCCAGCAGTTTATCGTTGTCAGGACGTCAGCCCCAGCATTTT. It codes for CASSLSLSGRQPQHF.

This clonotype was picked up many times. The V gene is TRBV18, the J gene TRBJ1-6; D uncertain. Germline V gene data show CDR1 as KGHSH and CDR2 as LQKENI. V gave up 3 bases and J gave up 12 bases, with 9 bases separating them. The CDR3 has 12 amino acids. CDR3 DNA: TGTGCCAGCTCACCCCCTCAGGAACCCCTCCACTTT. This gives the protein CASSPPQEPLHF.

The chain has TRBV19 and TRBJ2-3; 9 bases are a match to TRBD1. The CDR3 has 15 amino acids. Germline CDR1 and CDR2: LNHDA and SQIVND (reference sequence). Trimming cost V 5 bases and J 4 bases; bases outside gene matches: 7. The CDR3 region is CASSHRTGDADTQYF. The CDR3 DNA follows: TGTGCCAGTAGTCACCGGACAGGGGATGCAGATACGCAGTATTTT.

The rearrangement joins TRBV7-9 to TRBJ2-1; 15 nucleotides match TRBD2. V was pared by 5 bases and J by 4 bases, with 6 bases of the junction left unmatched. CDR3 size: 17 residues. Germline CDR1 reads SEHNR; CDR2 reads FQNEAQ (reference sequence). The CDR3 sequence: CASSRTSGRAVYNEQFF. In DNA, the CDR3 is TGTGCCAGCAGCCGGACTAGCGGGAGGGCTGTTTACAATGAGCAGTTCTTC.

Ten or more counts support this clonotype. The J gene is TRBJ2-1, the V gene TRBV30, with D perhaps given as TRBD1 or TRBD2 (5 bases each). The germline V gene has CDR1 GTSNPN and CDR2 SVGIG (reference sequence). V lost 2 bases to trimming and J lost 3 bases, with 14 bases between them. The CDR3 loop spans 15 amino acids. This CDR3 reads CAWSFRGVSYNEQFF. In DNA, the CDR3 is TGTGCCTGGAGTTTTCGAGGGGTGAGCTACAATGAGCAGTTCTTC.

In its sample, this clonotype was seen many times. This chain links TRBV7-8 with TRBJ2-3, with 7 bases matching TRBD2. Unmatched junction bases numbered 12, after V lost 4 bases and J lost 2 bases. This CDR3 is 17 amino acids long. The V gene's germline CDR1 is SGHVS and CDR2 FQNEAQ. This CDR3 reads CASSSRSTSANTDTQYF. CDR3 in DNA: TGTGCCAGCAGCTCCCGAAGTACTAGCGCTAACACAGATACGCAGTATTTT.